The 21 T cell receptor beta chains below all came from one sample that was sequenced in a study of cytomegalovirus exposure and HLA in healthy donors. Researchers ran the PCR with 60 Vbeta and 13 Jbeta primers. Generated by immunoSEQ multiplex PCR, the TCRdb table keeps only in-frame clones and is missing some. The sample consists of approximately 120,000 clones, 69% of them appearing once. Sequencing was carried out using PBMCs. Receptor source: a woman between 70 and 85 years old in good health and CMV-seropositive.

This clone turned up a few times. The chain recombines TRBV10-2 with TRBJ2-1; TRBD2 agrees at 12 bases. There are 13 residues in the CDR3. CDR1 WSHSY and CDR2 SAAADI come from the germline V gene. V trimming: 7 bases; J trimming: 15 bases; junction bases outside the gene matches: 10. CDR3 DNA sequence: TGCGCCAGCACACACAGGGGACTAGCGGGTCCGTTCTTC. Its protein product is CASTHRGLAGPFF.

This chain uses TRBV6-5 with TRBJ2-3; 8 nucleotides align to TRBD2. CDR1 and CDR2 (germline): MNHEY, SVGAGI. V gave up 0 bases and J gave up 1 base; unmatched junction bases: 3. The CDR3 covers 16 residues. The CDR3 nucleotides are TGTGCCAGCAGTTACTCGGGGCGGGGGGGCACAGATACGCAGTATTTT. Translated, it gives CASSYSGRGGTDTQYF.

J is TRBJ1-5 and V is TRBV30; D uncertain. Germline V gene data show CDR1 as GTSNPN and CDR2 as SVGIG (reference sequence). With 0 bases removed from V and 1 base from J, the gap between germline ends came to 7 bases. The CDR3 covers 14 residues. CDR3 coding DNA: TGTGCCTGGAGTGTACTAAACAGCAATCAGCCCCAGCATTTT. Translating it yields CAWSVLNSNQPQHF. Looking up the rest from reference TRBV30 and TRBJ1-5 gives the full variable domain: SQTIHQWPATLVQPVGSPLSLECTVEGTSNPNLYWYRQAAGRGLQLLFYSVGIGQISSEVPQNLSASRPQDRQFILSSKKLLLSDSGFYLCAWSVLNSNQPQHFGDGTRLSIL.

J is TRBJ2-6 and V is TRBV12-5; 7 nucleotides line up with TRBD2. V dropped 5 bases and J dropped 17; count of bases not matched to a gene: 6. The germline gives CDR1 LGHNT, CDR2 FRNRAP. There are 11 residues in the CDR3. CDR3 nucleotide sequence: TGTGCTAGTGGTCCCGGGGGGATCTTGACTTTC. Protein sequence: CASGPGGILTF.

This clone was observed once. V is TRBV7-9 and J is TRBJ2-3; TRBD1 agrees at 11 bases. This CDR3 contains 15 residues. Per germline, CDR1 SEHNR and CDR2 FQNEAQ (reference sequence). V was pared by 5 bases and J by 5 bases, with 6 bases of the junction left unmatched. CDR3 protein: CASSTWDRGGDTQYF. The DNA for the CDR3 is TGTGCCAGCAGCACCTGGGACAGGGGGGGAGATACGCAGTATTTT.

CDR3 nucleotide sequence: TGCGCCAGCAGCCCCCGGGACAGCTATACCTACGAGCAGTACTTC. Its translation: CASSPRDSYTYEQYF. The rearrangement uses TRBV4-1 and TRBJ2-7, with 7 positions matching TRBD1. The CDR3 consists of 15 residues. Unmatched junction bases numbered 8, after V lost 4 bases and J lost 2 bases. The V gene's germline CDR1 is MGHRA and CDR2 YSYEKL.

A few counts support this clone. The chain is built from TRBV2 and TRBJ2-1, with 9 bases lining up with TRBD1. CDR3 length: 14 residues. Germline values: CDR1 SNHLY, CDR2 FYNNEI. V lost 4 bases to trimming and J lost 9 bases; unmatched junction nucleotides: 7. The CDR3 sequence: CASSGGTGTREQFF. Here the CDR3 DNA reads TGTGCCAGCAGTGGCGGGACAGGGACCCGTGAGCAGTTCTTC.

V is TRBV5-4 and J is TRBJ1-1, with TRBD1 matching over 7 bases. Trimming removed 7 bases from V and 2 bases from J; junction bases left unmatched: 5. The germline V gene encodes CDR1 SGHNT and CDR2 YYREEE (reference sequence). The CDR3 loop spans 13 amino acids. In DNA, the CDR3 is TGTGCCAGCGCTCTAGGGGGCAACACTGAAGCTTTCTTT. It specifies CASALGGNTEAFF.

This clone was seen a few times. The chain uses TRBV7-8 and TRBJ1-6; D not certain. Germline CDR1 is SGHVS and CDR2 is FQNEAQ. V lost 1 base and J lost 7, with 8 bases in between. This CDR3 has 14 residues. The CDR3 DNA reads TGTGCCAGCAGCTTAGTGGTAGTGAATTCACCCCTCCACTTT. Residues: CASSLVVVNSPLHF.

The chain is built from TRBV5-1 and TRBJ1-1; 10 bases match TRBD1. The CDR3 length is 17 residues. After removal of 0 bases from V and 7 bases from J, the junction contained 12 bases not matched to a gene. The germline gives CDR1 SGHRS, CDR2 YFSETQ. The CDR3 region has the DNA TGCGCCAGCAGCTTGGACCCCGGGACAGGGGTTAGAGGTGAAGCTTTCTTT. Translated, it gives CASSLDPGTGVRGEAFF.

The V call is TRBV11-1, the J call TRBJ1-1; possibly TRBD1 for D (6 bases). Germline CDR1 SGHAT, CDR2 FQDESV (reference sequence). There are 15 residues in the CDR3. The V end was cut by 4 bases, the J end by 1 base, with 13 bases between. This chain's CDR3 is CASSSLQGTNTEAFF. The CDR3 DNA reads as TGTGCCAGCAGCTCCCTCCAGGGGACGAACACTGAAGCTTTCTTT.

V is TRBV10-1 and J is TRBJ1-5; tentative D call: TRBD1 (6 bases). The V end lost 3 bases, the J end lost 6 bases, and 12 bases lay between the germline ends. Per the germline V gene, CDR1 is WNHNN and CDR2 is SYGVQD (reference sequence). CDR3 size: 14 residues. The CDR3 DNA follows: TGCGCCAGCAGTGAAACAGGGATAGGTCAGCCCCAGCATTTT. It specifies CASSETGIGQPQHF.

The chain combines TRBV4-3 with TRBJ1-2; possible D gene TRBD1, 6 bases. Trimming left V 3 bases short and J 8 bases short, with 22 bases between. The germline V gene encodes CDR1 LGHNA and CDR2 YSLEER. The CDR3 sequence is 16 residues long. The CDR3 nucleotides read TGCGCCAGCAGCCAGATTCAAGGGGGAACTTCGAGCGGCTACACCTTC. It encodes CASSQIQGGTSSGYTF.

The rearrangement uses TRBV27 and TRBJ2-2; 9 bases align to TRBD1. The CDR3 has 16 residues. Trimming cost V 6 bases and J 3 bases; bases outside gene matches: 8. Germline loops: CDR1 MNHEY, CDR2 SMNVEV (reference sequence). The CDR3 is CASRIQGAVDTGELFF. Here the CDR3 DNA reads TGTGCCAGCAGAATACAGGGGGCTGTTGACACCGGGGAGCTGTTTTTT.

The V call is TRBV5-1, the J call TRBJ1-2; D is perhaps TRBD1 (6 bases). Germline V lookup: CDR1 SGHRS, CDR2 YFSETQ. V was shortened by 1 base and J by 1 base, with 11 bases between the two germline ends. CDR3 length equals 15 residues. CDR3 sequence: CASSLYTGNNYGYTF. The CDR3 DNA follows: TGCGCCAGCAGCTTGTATACAGGGAATAACTATGGCTACACCTTC.

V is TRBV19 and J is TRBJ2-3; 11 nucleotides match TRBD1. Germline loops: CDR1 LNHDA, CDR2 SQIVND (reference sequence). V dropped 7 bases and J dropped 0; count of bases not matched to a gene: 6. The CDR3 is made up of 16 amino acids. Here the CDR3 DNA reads TGTGCCAGTACGGACAGGGGGCGAACTAGCACAGATACGCAGTATTTT. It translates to CASTDRGRTSTDTQYF.

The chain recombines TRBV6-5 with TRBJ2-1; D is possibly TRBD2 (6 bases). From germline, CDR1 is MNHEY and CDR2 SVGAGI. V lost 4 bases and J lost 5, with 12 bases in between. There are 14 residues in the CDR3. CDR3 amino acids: CASSSRGTDNEQFF. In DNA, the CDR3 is TGTGCCAGCAGTTCCCGGGGGACCGACAATGAGCAGTTCTTC.

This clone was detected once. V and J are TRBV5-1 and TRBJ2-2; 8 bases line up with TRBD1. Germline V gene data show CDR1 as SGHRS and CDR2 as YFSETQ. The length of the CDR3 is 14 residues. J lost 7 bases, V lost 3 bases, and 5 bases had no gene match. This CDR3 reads CASSSGQGSGELFF. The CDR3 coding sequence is TGCGCCAGCAGCTCTGGACAGGGTAGCGGGGAGCTGTTTTTT.

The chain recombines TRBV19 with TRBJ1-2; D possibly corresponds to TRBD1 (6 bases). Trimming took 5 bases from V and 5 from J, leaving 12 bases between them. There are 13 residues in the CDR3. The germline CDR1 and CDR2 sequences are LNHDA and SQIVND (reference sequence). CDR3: CASSFQGPYGYTF. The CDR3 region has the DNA TGTGCCAGTAGTTTTCAGGGGCCATATGGCTACACCTTC.

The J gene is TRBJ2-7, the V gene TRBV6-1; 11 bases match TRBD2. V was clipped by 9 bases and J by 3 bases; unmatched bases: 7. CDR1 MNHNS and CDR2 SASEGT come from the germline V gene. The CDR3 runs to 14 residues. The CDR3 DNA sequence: TGTGCCAGTGTTAGCGGGGGGGCCGACTACGAGCAGTACTTC. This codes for CASVSGGADYEQYF.

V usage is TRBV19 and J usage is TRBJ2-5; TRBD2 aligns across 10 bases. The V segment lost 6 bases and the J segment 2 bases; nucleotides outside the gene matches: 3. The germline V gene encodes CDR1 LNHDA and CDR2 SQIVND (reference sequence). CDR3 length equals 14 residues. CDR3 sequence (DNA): TGTGCCAGTAGCCTAGCGGGGGTGCAAGAGACCCAGTACTTC. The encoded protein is CASSLAGVQETQYF.